One sample yielded the 20 T cell receptor beta chains listed below, sequenced in a study of vaccination effects on CD4 cells after COVID-19. Prior to sequencing, the ViraFEST assay stimulated PBMC with viral peptide pools, which expanded the antigen-specific CD4+ T cells. At the end of 9 to 11 days of culture, CD4+ T cells were isolated. Vaccination of participants consisted of two doses of either the BNT162b2 or mRNA-1273 vaccine. Produced via immunoSEQ multiplex PCR; TCRdb's table is partial and in-frame only. Seen here are nearly 30,000 clones, about 73% observed once, and the top ten hold around a sixth. The antigens these receptors bind are not known. The starting material was CD4+ T cells from PBMCs cultured with HCoV-OC43 spike peptides, obtained after COVID-19 vaccination. Indicated subset: HCoV-OC43 spike overlapping peptide pool stimulation. These TCRs come from a human donor who received a COVID-19 vaccine.

On this clone itself: The limits of the CDR3 on the DNA are not certain, so only TCRdb's listed CDR3 is given. This rearrangement joins TRBV19 to TRBJ2-2; TRBD2, as called in the table, went unchecked against the DNA. CDR1 is LNHDA and CDR2 is SQIVND in the germline V gene (reference sequence). The CDR3 totals 18 residues, both ends included. The CDR3: CASSILAISGGAAGELFF.

The J gene is TRBJ1-4, the V gene TRBV19, with D tentatively TRBD1 (5 bases). Trimming pared 3 bases from V and 8 bases from J, leaving 13 bases between. CDR1 LNHDA and CDR2 SQIVND come from the germline V gene (reference sequence). The CDR3 is 14 amino acids. CDR3 amino acids: CASSIQGRKEKLFF. CDR3 DNA: TGTGCCAGTAGTATCCAGGGACGGAAAGAAAAACTGTTTTTT.

This chain links TRBV10-1 with TRBJ1-5; 7 positions match TRBD1. From germline, CDR1 is WNHNN and CDR2 SYGVQD (reference sequence). The V and J ends lost 6 bases and 2 bases, in that order; junction bases with no gene match: 1. The CDR3 is 13 residues long. CDR3 sequence (DNA): TGCGCCAGCAGCGGACAGGGCAATCAGCCCCAGCATTTT. Its translation: CASSGQGNQPQHF.

V is TRBV7-2 and J is TRBJ1-5; 11 bases agree with TRBD1. Germline V gives CDR1 SGHTA, CDR2 FQGNSA. V dropped 0 bases and J dropped 7; count of bases not matched to a gene: 8. This CDR3 contains 17 residues. The CDR3 here is CASSLAPPGQGGQPQHF. For the CDR3, the DNA is TGTGCCAGCAGCTTAGCACCCCCGGGACAGGGGGGACAGCCCCAGCATTTT.

This clone was seen more than once but under ten times. The genes are TRBV4-1 and TRBJ2-7, with D perhaps TRBD1 or TRBD2 (5 bases each). The germline CDR1 and CDR2 sequences are MGHRA and YSYEKL. Trimming shortened V by 0 bases and J by 5 bases, and 20 bases separated the two germline ends. The CDR3 length is 17 residues. The chain's CDR3 is CASSQDRWQGETNEQYF. CDR3 DNA sequence: TGCGCCAGCAGCCAAGATCGGTGGCAGGGAGAAACCAACGAGCAGTACTTC.

This clone was counted only a few times. The CDR3 region is CAWRRSSPLHF. CDR3 nucleotide sequence: TGTGCCTGGCGGAGGAGCTCACCCCTCCACTTT. The chain couples TRBV30 to TRBJ1-6, with D hard to call. The CDR3 loop spans 11 amino acids. In germline, CDR1 is GTSNPN, CDR2 SVGIG (reference sequence). V shed 5 bases and J shed 10 bases, with 9 bases lying between them.

Note on this clone: Relative to the germline gene, one junction end is altered; a read error may explain this. The chain recombines TRBV2 with TRBJ2-5; either TRBD1 or TRBD2 may supply D (6 bases each). Germline CDR1 and CDR2: SNHLY and FYNNEI. The CDR3 extends over 17 amino acids. CDR3 in DNA: TGTGCCAGCAGTGAAGCGCGGTGGGGGGCGGAAAGAGAGGCCCAGTACTTC. As protein: CASSEARWGAEREAQYF. The full variable domain, its missing parts supplied by reference TRBV2 and TRBJ2-5, is EPEVTQTPSHQVTQMGQEVILRCVPISNHLYFYWYRQILGQKVEFLVSFYNNEISEKSEIFDDQFSVERPDGSNFTLKIRSTKLEDSAMYFCASSEARWGAEREAQYFGPGTRLLVL.

This chain connects TRBV5-5 to TRBJ2-1; 7 positions match TRBD2. The trim removed 2 bases at V and 4 bases at J, leaving 6 bases unmatched. The CDR3 runs to 15 residues. The V gene's germline CDR1 is SGHKS and CDR2 YYEKEE (reference sequence). CDR3: CASSLRTSYYNEQFF. CDR3 nucleotides: TGTGCCAGCAGCTTACGGACTAGTTATTACAATGAGCAGTTCTTC.

The chain carries TRBV7-2 and TRBJ1-2; D remains ambiguous. The CDR3 is 14 residues long. V dropped 1 base and J dropped 8 bases, with 14 bases sitting between them. CDR1 and CDR2 (germline): SGHTA, FQGNSA. CDR3 protein: CASSLGTDFRGYTF. CDR3 nucleotides: TGTGCCAGCAGCTTAGGTACGGATTTTCGGGGCTACACCTTC.

The chain joins TRBV14 to TRBJ2-5, with TRBD2 matching 9 bases. V gave up 1 base and J gave up 5 bases; unmatched junction bases: 8. The CDR3 runs to 16 residues. Per the germline V gene, CDR1 is SGHDN and CDR2 is FVKESK. Here the CDR3 DNA reads TGTGCCAGCAGCCAAGTTTCGCTAGCGGGGATGGAGACCCAGTACTTC. Protein sequence: CASSQVSLAGMETQYF.

This clone was seen only once. V and J are TRBV12-3 or TRBV12-4 and TRBJ1-2; D not certain. Trimming removed 5 bases at V and 4 bases at J, with 11 bases between. The CDR3 totals 13 residues. CDR3 loop: CASSPSNSYGYTF. The CDR3 DNA reads as TGTGCCAGCAGTCCCAGCAATTCCTATGGCTACACCTTC.

This clone appeared a single time. This chain connects TRBV14 to TRBJ1-2, with 9 bases identical to TRBD1. Germline CDR1 reads SGHDN; CDR2 reads FVKESK. The CDR3 has 15 amino acids. The ends lost 1 base at V and 2 bases at J; junction bases unmatched: 2. The CDR3 bases are TGTGCCAGCAGCCAAGCCGGGACAGGGAACTATGGCTACACCTTC. Protein: CASSQAGTGNYGYTF.

V and J are TRBV5-1 and TRBJ2-7; weak D call: TRBD1 (6 bases). The CDR3 spans 13 residues. Trimming took 3 bases from V and 1 from J, leaving 8 bases between them. The germline V gene has CDR1 SGHRS and CDR2 YFSETQ. CDR3 loop: CASSWGHSYEQYF. The CDR3 nucleotides read TGCGCCAGCAGCTGGGGACATTCCTACGAGCAGTACTTC.

The rearrangement joins TRBV3-1 (or the pseudogene TRBV3-2) to TRBJ1-2, with TRBD1 matching over 9 bases. CDR1 and CDR2 from the germline V gene are LGHDT and YNNKEL (reference sequence). The CDR3 runs to 15 residues. With 3 bases clipped from V and 4 bases from J, the junction kept 6 bases outside the gene matches. DNA of the CDR3: TGTGCCAGCAGCCACCTCGACAGGGGGGCCTATGGCTACACCTTC. Encoded protein: CASSHLDRGAYGYTF.

The V call is TRBV12-5, the J call TRBJ2-5; D possibly matches TRBD1 or TRBD2 (5 bases each). This CDR3 has 15 residues. Looked up from germline, CDR1 is LGHNT and CDR2 is FRNRAP. V gave up 3 bases and J gave up 5 bases, with 16 bases separating them. CDR3 in DNA: TGTGCTAGTGGTTTTGGTACCGGGGCCGGGGAGACCCAGTACTTC. Translated: CASGFGTGAGETQYF. The complete variable domain, with remaining parts taken from reference TRBV12-5 and TRBJ2-5, reads DARVTQTPRHKVTEMGQEVTMRCQPILGHNTVFWYRQTMMQGLELLAYFRNRAPLDDSGMPKDRFSAEMPDATLATLKIQPSEPRDSAVYFCASGFGTGAGETQYFGPGTRLLVL.

The chain uses TRBV5-4 and TRBJ2-2; 16 nucleotides agree with TRBD2. The V gene end was trimmed by 4 bases and the J gene end by 6 bases; junction bases not matched to a gene: 15. CDR3 size: 20 residues. CDR1 is SGHNT and CDR2 is YYREEE in the germline V gene (reference sequence). CDR3 sequence: CASSRSGLAGGPLSSGELFF. In nucleotides, the CDR3 is TGTGCCAGCAGCCGGTCGGGACTAGCGGGGGGGCCTTTGTCTTCCGGGGAGCTGTTTTTT.

The CDR3: CASSVEENTEAFF. The DNA for the CDR3 is TGTGCCAGCAGTGTGGAGGAGAACACTGAAGCTTTCTTT. V is TRBV6-4 and J is TRBJ1-1, with D hard to call. The V end was cut by 4 bases, the J end by 1 base, with 7 bases between. Per germline, CDR1 MRHNA and CDR2 SNTAGT. The CDR3 extends over 13 amino acids.

The chain combines TRBV5-1 with TRBJ2-1; a weak D match, TRBD1 (6 bases). The CDR3 extends over 13 amino acids. In germline, CDR1 is SGHRS, CDR2 YFSETQ. V was trimmed by 4 bases and J by 6 bases, leaving 11 bases between them. Written as DNA, the CDR3 is TGCGCCAGCAGCCAATACAGGGTCAATGAGCAGTTCTTC. The encoded protein is CASSQYRVNEQFF.

The chain uses TRBV6-2 or TRBV6-3 and TRBJ1-4; a possible D gene is TRBD1 (5 bases). CDR3 length: 17 residues. The V gene lost 0 bases and the J gene lost 4 bases, with 15 bases spanning the gap. Germline V gene sequence: CDR1 MNHEY, CDR2 SVGEGT. The CDR3 bases are TGTGCCAGCAGTTACTCAAATCCGGGGCGGTTTAATGAAAAACTGTTTTTT. It specifies CASSYSNPGRFNEKLFF.

CDR3 DNA sequence: TGTGCCAGCAGAACCATAGCGGGGTACACCGGGGAGCTGTTTTTT. Its protein is CASRTIAGYTGELFF. The chain couples TRBV6-6 to TRBJ2-2; 8 bases agree with TRBD2. This CDR3 is built from 15 residues. After removal of 6 bases from V and 3 bases from J, the junction contained 6 bases not matched to a gene. Germline loops: CDR1 MNHNY, CDR2 SVGAGI (reference sequence).